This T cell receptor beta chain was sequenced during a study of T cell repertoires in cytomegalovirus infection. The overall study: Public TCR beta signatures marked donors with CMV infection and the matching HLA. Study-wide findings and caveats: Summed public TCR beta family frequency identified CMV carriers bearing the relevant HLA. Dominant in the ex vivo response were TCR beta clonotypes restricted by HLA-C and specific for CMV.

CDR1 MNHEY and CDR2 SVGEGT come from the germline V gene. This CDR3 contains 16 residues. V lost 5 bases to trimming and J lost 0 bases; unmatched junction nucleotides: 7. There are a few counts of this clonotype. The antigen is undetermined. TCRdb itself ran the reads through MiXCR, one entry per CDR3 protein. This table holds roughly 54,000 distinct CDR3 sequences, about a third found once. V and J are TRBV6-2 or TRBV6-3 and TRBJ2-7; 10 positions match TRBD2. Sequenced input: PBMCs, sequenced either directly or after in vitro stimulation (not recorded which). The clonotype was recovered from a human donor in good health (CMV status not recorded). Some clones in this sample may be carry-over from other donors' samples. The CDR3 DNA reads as TGTGCCAGCAGTGCGTCTAGCGGGAGATTCTCCTACGAGCAGTACTTC. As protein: CASSASSGRFSYEQYF.